A single TCR beta chain is shown here with its context. Its antigen is as yet unknown. Trimming at V came to 5 bases and at J to 8 bases, leaving 7 bases not matched to a gene. CDR3 length equals 14 residues. The V gene's germline CDR1 is SGDLS and CDR2 YYNGEE. These data originate in a study of cytomegalovirus exposure and HLA in healthy donors. A multiplex PCR was run with 60 Vbeta primers and 13 Jbeta primers. Sequencing used immunoSEQ multiplex PCR; TCRdb keeps in-frame clones, though not all of them. The sample yields around 150,000 clones, around 74% seen once. Study results and caveats: Accurate predictions that matched the HLA-A and HLA-B alleles of most subjects were reportedly made from TCR beta sequences. Earlier results showed most TCR beta V segments being productive about 87% or about 30% of the time.

These donors counted as nominally healthy when sampled, but unrecorded immune exposures were likely. The sample consisted of PBMCs. The sequence came from a female donor in good health and CMV-seronegative. The V call is TRBV9, the J call TRBJ2-1; TRBD2 matches 10 bases. For the CDR3, the DNA is TGTGCCAGCAGGGCTAGCGGGAGTTCCGATGAGCAGTTCTTC. Translation gives CASRASGSSDEQFF.